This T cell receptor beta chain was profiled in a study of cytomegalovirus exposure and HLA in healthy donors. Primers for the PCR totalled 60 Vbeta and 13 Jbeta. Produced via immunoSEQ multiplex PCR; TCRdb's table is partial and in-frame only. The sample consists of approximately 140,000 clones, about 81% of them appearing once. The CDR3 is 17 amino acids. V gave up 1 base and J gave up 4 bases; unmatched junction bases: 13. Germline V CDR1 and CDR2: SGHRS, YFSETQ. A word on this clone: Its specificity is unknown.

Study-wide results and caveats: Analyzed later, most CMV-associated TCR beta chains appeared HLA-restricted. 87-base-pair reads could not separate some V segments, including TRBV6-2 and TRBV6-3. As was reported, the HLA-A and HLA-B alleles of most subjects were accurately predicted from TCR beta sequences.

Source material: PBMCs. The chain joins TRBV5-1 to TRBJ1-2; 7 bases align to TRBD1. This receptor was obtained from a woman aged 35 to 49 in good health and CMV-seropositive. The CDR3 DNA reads TGCGCCAGCAGCTTGCCTACAGGGGCCCACCTGGTCTATGGCTACACCTTC. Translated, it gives CASSLPTGAHLVYGYTF.